Below are 2 T cell receptor beta chains sequenced from a single sample in a study of a mutant IDH1 vaccine in newly diagnosed glioma. The table came from immunoSEQ multiplex PCR; TCRdb's copy has only in-frame clones and leaves some out. The sample gives 55,000 to 70,000 clones, approximately 86% of which show up once; 2.9% is in the top ten. As for time point: baseline, week 1 (first vaccination visit). The treatment: pre-vaccination baseline after standard-of-care therapy. Specimen: PBMCs, collected from a glioma patient treated with radiotherapy, temozolomide or both. All receptors derive from a man aged 25 to 45 with glioma.

The V gene is TRBV30, the J gene TRBJ2-5; 9 bases agree with TRBD2. Germline CDR1 GTSNPN, CDR2 SVGIG (reference sequence). This CDR3 comprises 13 residues. CDR3 sequence: CAGGRGGQETQYF. The CDR3 coding sequence is TGTGCGGGGGGGCGGGGGGGGCAAGAGACCCAGTACTTC.

The rearrangement uses TRBV28 and TRBJ1-6; 10 bases agree with TRBD1. The CDR3 has 14 residues. CDR1 is MDHEN and CDR2 is SYDVKM in the germline V gene. Trimming removed 6 bases from V and 11 bases from J; junction bases left unmatched: 7. As DNA, the CDR3 is TGTGCCAGCAGCCCTGGGACAGGGGCCACACCCCTCCACTTT. This codes for CASSPGTGATPLHF.